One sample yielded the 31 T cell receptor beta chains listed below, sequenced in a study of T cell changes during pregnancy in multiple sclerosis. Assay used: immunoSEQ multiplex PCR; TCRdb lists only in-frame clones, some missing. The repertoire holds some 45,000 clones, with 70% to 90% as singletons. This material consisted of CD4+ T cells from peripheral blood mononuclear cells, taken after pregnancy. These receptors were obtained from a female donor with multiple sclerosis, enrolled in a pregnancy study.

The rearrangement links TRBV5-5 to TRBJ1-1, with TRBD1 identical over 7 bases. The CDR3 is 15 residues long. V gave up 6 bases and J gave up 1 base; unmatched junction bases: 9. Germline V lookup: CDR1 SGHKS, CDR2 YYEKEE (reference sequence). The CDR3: CASTPWGTANTEAFF. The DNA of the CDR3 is TGTGCCAGCACTCCCTGGGGGACAGCGAACACTGAAGCTTTCTTT.

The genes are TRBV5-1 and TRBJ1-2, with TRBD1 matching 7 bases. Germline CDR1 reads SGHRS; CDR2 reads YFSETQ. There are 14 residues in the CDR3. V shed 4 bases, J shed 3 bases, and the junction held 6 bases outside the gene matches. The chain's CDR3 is CASSMGQPDYGYTF. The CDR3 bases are TGCGCCAGCAGCATGGGACAGCCAGACTATGGCTACACCTTC. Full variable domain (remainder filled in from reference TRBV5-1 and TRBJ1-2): KAGVTQTPRYLIKTRGQQVTLSCSPISGHRSVSWYQQTPGQGLQFLFEYFSETQRNKGNFPGRFSGRQFSNSRSEMNVSTLELGDSALYLCASSMGQPDYGYTFGSGTRLTVV.

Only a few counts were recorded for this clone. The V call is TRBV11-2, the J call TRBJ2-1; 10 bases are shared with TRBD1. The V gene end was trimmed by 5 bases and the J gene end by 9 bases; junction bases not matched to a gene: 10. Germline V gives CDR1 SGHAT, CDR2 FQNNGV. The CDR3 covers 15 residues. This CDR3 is CASSLGTGVKGEQFF. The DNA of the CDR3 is TGTGCCAGCAGCCTTGGGACAGGGGTAAAGGGTGAGCAGTTCTTC.

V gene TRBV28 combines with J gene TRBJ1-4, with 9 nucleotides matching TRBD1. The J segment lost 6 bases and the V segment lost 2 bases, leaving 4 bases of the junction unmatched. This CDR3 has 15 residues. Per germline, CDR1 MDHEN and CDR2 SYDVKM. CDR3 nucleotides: TGTGCCAGCAGTTTACCCGGGACAGGGTATGAAAAACTGTTTTTT. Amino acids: CASSLPGTGYEKLFF.

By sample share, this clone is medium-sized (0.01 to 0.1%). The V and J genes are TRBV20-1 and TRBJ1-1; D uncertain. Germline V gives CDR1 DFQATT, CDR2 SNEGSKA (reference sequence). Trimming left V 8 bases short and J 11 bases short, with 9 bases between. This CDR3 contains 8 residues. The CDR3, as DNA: TGCAGTCCCCTCGGGGCTTTCTTT. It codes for CSPLGAFF.

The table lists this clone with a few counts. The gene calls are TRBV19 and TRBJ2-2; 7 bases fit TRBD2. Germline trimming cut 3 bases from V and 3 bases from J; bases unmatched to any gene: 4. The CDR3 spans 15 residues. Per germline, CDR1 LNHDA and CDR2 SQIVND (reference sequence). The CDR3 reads CASSMGLADTGELFF. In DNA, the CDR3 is TGTGCCAGTAGTATGGGGCTAGCGGACACCGGGGAGCTGTTTTTT.

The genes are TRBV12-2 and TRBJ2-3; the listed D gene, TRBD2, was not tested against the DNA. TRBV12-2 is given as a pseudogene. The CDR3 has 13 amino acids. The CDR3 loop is CASRFLARGTQYF. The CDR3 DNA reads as TGTGCAAGTCGCTTCTTAGCGCGGGGTACGCAGTATTTT.

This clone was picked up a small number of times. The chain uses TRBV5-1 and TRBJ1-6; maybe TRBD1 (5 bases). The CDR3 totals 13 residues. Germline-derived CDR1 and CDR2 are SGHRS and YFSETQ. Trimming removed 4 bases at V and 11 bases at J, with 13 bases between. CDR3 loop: CASSPRGETPLHF. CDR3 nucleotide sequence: TGCGCCAGCAGCCCTAGGGGCGAAACACCCCTCCACTTT. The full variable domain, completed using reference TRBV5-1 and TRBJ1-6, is KAGVTQTPRYLIKTRGQQVTLSCSPISGHRSVSWYQQTPGQGLQFLFEYFSETQRNKGNFPGRFSGRQFSNSRSEMNVSTLELGDSALYLCASSPRGETPLHFGNGTRLTVT.

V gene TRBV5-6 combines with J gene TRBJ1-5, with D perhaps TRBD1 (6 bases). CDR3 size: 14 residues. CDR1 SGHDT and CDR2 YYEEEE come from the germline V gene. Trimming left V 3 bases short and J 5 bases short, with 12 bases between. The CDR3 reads CASSSTNRDQPQHF. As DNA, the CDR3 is TGTGCCAGCAGCTCCACTAACAGGGATCAGCCCCAGCATTTT.

The CDR3 protein is CAIRGAGGEQYF. CDR3 coding DNA: TGTGCCATCAGGGGGGCTGGAGGCGAGCAGTACTTC. V and J are TRBV10-3 and TRBJ2-7, with a possible D match to TRBD1 (6 bases). This CDR3 has 12 amino acids. Deletions cut 6 bases from V and 6 bases from J, with 12 bases between. Germline lookup yields CDR1 ENHRY and CDR2 SYGVKD.

The CDR3 DNA is TGTGCCAGCAGTGAACCGGGGTCAGGAAACACCATATATTTT. Its translation: CASSEPGSGNTIYF. This chain uses TRBV25-1 with TRBJ1-3; D uncertain. The germline CDR1 and CDR2 sequences are MGHDK and SYGVNS. With 2 bases removed from V and 4 bases from J, the gap between germline ends came to 9 bases. The CDR3 runs 14 residues.

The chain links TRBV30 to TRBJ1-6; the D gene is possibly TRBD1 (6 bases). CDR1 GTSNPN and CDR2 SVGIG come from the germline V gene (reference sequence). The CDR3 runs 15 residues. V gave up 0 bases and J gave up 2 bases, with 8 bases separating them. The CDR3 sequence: CAWSVTGTYNSPLHF. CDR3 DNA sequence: TGTGCCTGGAGTGTTACAGGGACCTATAATTCACCCCTCCACTTT. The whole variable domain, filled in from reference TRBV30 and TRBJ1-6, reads SQTIHQWPATLVQPVGSPLSLECTVEGTSNPNLYWYRQAAGRGLQLLFYSVGIGQISSEVPQNLSASRPQDRQFILSSKKLLLSDSGFYLCAWSVTGTYNSPLHFGNGTRLTVT.

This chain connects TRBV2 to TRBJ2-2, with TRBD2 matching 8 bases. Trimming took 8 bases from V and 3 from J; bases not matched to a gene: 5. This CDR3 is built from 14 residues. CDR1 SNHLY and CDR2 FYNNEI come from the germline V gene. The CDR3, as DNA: TGTGCCAGCGGAAAGCGGGAGCACACCGGGGAGCTGTTTTTT. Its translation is CASGKREHTGELFF.

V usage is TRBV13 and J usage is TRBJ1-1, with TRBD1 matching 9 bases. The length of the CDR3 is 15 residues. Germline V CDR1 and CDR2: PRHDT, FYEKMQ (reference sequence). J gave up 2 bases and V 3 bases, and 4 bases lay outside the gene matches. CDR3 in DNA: TGTGCCAGCAGCTTGGGGGGACAGGGAAACACTGAAGCTTTCTTT. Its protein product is CASSLGGQGNTEAFF.

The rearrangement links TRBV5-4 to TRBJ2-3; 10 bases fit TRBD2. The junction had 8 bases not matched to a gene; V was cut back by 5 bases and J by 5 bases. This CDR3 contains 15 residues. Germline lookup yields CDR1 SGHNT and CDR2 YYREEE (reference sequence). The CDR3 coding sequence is TGTGCCAGCAGTTTAGCGGGGGGCCGGATAGATACGCAGTATTTT. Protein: CASSLAGGRIDTQYF.

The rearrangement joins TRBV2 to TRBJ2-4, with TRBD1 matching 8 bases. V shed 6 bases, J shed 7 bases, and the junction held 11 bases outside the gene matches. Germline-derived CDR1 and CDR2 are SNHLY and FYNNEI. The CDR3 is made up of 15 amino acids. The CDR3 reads CASRQRTGPGNIQYF. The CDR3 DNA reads TGTGCCAGCAGGCAACGGACAGGGCCAGGGAACATTCAGTACTTC.

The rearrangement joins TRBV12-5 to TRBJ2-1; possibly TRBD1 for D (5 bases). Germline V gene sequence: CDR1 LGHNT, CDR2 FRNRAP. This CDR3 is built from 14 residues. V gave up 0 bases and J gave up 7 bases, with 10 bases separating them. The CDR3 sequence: CASGLVRQRNEQFF. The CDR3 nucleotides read TGTGCTAGTGGTTTGGTACGACAGCGTAATGAGCAGTTCTTC.

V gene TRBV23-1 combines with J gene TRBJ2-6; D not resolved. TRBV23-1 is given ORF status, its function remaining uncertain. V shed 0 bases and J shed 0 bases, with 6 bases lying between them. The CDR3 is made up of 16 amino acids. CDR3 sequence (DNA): TGCGCCAGCAGTCAATCGAACATCTCTGGGGCCAACGTCCTGACTTTC. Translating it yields CASSQSNISGANVLTF.

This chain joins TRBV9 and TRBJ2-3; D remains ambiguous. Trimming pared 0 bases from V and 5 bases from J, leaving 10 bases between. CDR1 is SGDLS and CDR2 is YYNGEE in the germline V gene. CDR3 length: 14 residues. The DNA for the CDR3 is TGTGCCAGCAGCGTAGAAAATGGCGGAGATACGCAGTATTTT. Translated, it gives CASSVENGGDTQYF.

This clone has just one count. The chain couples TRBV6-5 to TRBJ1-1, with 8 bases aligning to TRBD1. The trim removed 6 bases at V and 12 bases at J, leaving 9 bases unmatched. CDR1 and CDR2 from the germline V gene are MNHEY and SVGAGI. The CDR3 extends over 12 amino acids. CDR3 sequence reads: CASSAQGATTFF. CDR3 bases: TGTGCCAGCAGCGCCCAGGGGGCAACGACTTTCTTT.

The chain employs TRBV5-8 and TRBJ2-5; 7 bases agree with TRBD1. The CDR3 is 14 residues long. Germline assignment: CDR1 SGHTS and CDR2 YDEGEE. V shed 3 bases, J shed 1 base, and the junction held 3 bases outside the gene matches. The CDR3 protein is CASSSGTAQETQYF. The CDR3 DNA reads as TGTGCCAGCAGCTCCGGGACAGCCCAAGAGACCCAGTACTTC. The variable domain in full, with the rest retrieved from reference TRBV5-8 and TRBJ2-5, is EAGVTQSPTHLIKTRGQQATLRCSPISGHTSVYWYQQALGLGLQFLLWYDEGEERNRGNFPPRFSGRQFPNYSSELNVNALELEDSALYLCASSSGTAQETQYFGPGTRLLVL.

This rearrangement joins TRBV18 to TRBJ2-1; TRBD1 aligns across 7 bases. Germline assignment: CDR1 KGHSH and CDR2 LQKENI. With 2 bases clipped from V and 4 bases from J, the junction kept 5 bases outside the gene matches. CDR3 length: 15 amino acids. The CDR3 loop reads CASSPISQGYNEQFF. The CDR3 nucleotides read TGTGCCAGCTCACCAATCTCACAGGGGTACAATGAGCAGTTCTTC.

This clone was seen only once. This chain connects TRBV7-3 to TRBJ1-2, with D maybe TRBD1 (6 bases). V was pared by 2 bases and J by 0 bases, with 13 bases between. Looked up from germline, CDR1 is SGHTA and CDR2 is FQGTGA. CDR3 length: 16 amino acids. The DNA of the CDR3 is TGTGCCAGCAGCTTACAGGGAGGGGGTGCTAACTATGGCTACACCTTC. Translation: CASSLQGGGANYGYTF.

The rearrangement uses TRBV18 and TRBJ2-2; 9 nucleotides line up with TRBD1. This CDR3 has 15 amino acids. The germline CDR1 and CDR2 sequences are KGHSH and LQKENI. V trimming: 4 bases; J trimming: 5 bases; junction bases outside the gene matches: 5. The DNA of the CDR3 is TGTGCCAGCTCACTACAGGGGGCAAGGACCGGGGAGCTGTTTTTT. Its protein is CASSLQGARTGELFF.

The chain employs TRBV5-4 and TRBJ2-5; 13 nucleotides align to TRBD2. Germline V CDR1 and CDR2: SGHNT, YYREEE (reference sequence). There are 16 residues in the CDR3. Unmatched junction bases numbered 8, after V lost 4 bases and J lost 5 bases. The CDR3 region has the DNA TGTGCCAGCAGCCAGACTAGCGGGGGGAGAGGGGAGACCCAGTACTTC. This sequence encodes CASSQTSGGRGETQYF.

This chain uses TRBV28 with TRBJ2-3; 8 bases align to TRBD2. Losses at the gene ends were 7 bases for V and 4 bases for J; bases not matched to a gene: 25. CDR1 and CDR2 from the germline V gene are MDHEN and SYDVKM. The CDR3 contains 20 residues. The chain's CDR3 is CASTPPGAGGPPRFADTQYF. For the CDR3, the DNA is TGTGCCAGCACCCCCCCGGGGGCGGGGGGCCCCCCCCGATTTGCAGATACGCAGTATTTT.

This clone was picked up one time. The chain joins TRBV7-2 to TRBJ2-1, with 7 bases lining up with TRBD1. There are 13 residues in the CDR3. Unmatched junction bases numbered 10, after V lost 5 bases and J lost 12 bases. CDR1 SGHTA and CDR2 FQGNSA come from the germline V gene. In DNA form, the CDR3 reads TGTGCCAGCAGCCATGACAGGGTAAGAGGGCAGTTCTTC. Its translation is CASSHDRVRGQFF.

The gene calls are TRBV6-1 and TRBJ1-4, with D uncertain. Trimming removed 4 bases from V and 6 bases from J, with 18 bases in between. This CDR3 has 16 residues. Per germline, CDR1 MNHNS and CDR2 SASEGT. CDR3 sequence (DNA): TGTGCCAGCAGTGCTTCCTACGGAACTCGGGATGAAAAACTGTTTTTT. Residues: CASSASYGTRDEKLFF.

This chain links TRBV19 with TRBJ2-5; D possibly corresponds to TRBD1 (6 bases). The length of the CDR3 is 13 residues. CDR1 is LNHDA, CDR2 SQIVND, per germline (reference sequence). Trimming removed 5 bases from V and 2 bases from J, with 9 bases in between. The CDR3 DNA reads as TGTGCCAGTAGTGAAAGGGGGCAAGAGACCCAGTACTTC. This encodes CASSERGQETQYF.

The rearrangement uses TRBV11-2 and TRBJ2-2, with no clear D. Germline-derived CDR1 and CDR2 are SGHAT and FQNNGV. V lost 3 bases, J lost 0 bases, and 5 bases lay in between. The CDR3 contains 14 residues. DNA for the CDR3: TGTGCCAGCAGCTTTTCAGCGAACACCGGGGAGCTGTTTTTT. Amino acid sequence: CASSFSANTGELFF.

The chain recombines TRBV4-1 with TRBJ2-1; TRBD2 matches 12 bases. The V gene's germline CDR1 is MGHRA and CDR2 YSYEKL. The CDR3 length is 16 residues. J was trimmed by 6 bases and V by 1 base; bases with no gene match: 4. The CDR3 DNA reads TGCGCCAGCAGCCAAGTTGGGACTAGCGGGCCCAATGAGCAGTTCTTC. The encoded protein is CASSQVGTSGPNEQFF.